The 13 T cell receptor beta chains in this list originate from one sample, sequenced in a study of shared clonotypes between healthy human individuals. Assay: immunoSEQ multiplex PCR; the TCRdb copy retains only in-frame clones and omits some. The repertoire holds roughly 2,500,000 clones, with roughly 93% as singletons. The source material was naive CD4+ T cells from PBMCs. Subset denoted: CD45RA+ positively selected. Receptors were obtained from a man between 18 and 29 years old in good health. Some clones in this sample may be carry-over from other donors' samples.

The chain uses TRBV5-4 and TRBJ2-5; TRBD2 agrees at 11 bases. CDR1 SGHNT and CDR2 YYREEE come from the germline V gene (reference sequence). Unmatched junction bases numbered 7, after V lost 0 bases and J lost 3 bases. This CDR3 spans 17 amino acids. The CDR3, as DNA: TGTGCCAGCAGCTTGGCAGGCGTAGCGGGAGGGAAAGAGACCCAGTACTTC. Translating gives CASSLAGVAGGKETQYF.

The chain recombines TRBV2 with TRBJ1-2; D possibly corresponds to TRBD1 (5 bases). V shed 4 bases and J shed 4 bases, with 13 bases lying between them. The CDR3 runs 14 residues. CDR1 is SNHLY and CDR2 is FYNNEI in the germline V gene. The CDR3 bases are TGTGCCAGCAGTGGTGGGGCGTCTTTCTATGGCTACACCTTC. Its protein is CASSGGASFYGYTF.

This chain joins TRBV19 and TRBJ2-7; D is possibly TRBD1 (5 bases). CDR1 and CDR2 (germline): LNHDA, SQIVND (reference sequence). V was pared by 7 bases and J by 3 bases, with 19 bases between. The CDR3 covers 15 residues. This CDR3 is CASKGSGLGHYEQYF. CDR3 nucleotide sequence: TGTGCCAGTAAGGGGTCCGGCTTAGGTCACTACGAGCAGTACTTC.

This clone was seen more than once but under ten times. Other nucleotide sequences from this sample produce the same CDR3. The V call is TRBV18, the J call TRBJ2-5; no firm D call. Between the trimmed V and J ends, which lost 6 bases and 1 base, there was a span of 3 bases. CDR1 is KGHSH, CDR2 LQKENI, per germline. CDR3 length: 11 residues. CDR3 coding DNA: TGTGCCAGCTCTCTCCAAGAGACCCAGTACTTC. Translated, it gives CASSLQETQYF. The whole variable domain, remainder taken from reference TRBV18 and TRBJ2-5, is NAGVMQNPRHLVRRRGQEARLRCSPMKGHSHVYWYRQLPEEGLKFMVYLQKENIIDESGMPKERFSAEFPKEGPSILRIQQVVRGDSAAYFCASSLQETQYFGPGTRLLVL.

Comments on this clone: Other DNA sequences in the sample encode the same CDR3. V gene TRBV6-5 combines with J gene TRBJ1-4, with unresolved D. The CDR3 consists of 14 residues. The germline gives CDR1 MNHEY, CDR2 SVGAGI. The ends were cut back, 2 bases at V and 0 bases at J, with 4 bases in the middle. CDR3 sequence: CASSYGPTNEKLFF. CDR3 sequence (DNA): TGTGCCAGCAGTTACGGGCCAACTAATGAAAAACTGTTTTTT.

The genes are TRBV14 and TRBJ2-3; D not resolved. V gave up 1 base and J gave up 4 bases, with 12 bases separating them. The CDR3 extends over 15 amino acids. CDR1 is SGHDN, CDR2 FVKESK, per germline. CDR3 nucleotides: TGTGCCAGCAGCCAAGTTAGACCTGCCGCAGATACGCAGTATTTT. Its translation is CASSQVRPAADTQYF.

With regard to this clone: Other DNA sequences within the sample encode an identical CDR3. The chain employs TRBV6-1 and TRBJ2-3; D ambiguous. V lost 0 bases to trimming and J lost 2 bases, with 3 bases between them. In germline, CDR1 is MNHNS, CDR2 SASEGT. The length of the CDR3 is 13 residues. DNA for the CDR3: TGTGCCAGCAGTGAAGCGGACACAGATACGCAGTATTTT. Its protein is CASSEADTDTQYF.

This clone was counted a single time. The chain has TRBV18 and TRBJ1-4, with TRBD1 matching over 7 bases. The CDR3 spans 15 residues. The junction had 9 bases not matched to a gene; V was cut back by 3 bases and J by 8 bases. Germline CDR1 is KGHSH and CDR2 is LQKENI. CDR3 nucleotide sequence: TGTGCCAGCTCACCGCAGACAGGGATGGGAGAAAAACTGTTTTTT. This codes for CASSPQTGMGEKLFF. Full variable domain (remainder filled in from reference TRBV18 and TRBJ1-4): NAGVMQNPRHLVRRRGQEARLRCSPMKGHSHVYWYRQLPEEGLKFMVYLQKENIIDESGMPKERFSAEFPKEGPSILRIQQVVRGDSAAYFCASSPQTGMGEKLFFGSGTQLSVL.

V is TRBV19 and J is TRBJ2-5, with D unresolved. The germline V and J ends were trimmed by 0 bases and 6 bases, with 8 bases remaining between them. Germline V lookup: CDR1 LNHDA, CDR2 SQIVND (reference sequence). The CDR3 sequence is 13 residues long. The CDR3 sequence: CASSIDSRKTQYF. CDR3 bases: TGTGCCAGTAGTATAGACAGTCGAAAGACCCAGTACTTC.

The V call is TRBV5-1, the J call TRBJ1-2; D not certain. Germline V CDR1 and CDR2: SGHRS, YFSETQ. The CDR3 loop spans 15 amino acids. The V end lost 1 base, the J end lost 6 bases, and 16 bases lay between the germline ends. CDR3 protein: CASSLLSGVKNGYTF. The CDR3 bases are TGCGCCAGCAGCTTGTTGTCCGGTGTGAAGAATGGCTACACCTTC. Together with reference TRBV5-1 and TRBJ1-2, the CDR3 gives the full variable domain: KAGVTQTPRYLIKTRGQQVTLSCSPISGHRSVSWYQQTPGQGLQFLFEYFSETQRNKGNFPGRFSGRQFSNSRSEMNVSTLELGDSALYLCASSLLSGVKNGYTFGSGTRLTVV.

This clone was counted between two and nine times. The rearrangement uses TRBV28 and TRBJ1-1; D possibly corresponds to TRBD1 (5 bases). Trimming left V 4 bases short and J 6 bases short, with 15 bases between. Germline assignment: CDR1 MDHEN and CDR2 SYDVKM. CDR3 length: 14 residues. The CDR3 spells CASSSPGAGAEAFF. DNA of the CDR3: TGTGCCAGCAGTTCCCCCGGCGCGGGGGCTGAAGCTTTCTTT. The full variable domain, its missing parts supplied by reference TRBV28 and TRBJ1-1, is DVKVTQSSRYLVKRTGEKVFLECVQDMDHENMFWYRQDPGLGLRLIYFSYDVKMKEKGDIPEGYSVSREKKERFSLILESASTNQTSMYLCASSSPGAGAEAFFGQGTRLTVV.

The V gene is TRBV28, the J gene TRBJ1-2; TRBD1 might be the D (5 bases). This CDR3 region has 12 residues. Germline CDR1 is MDHEN and CDR2 is SYDVKM. V lost 6 bases and J lost 4, with 9 bases in between. The CDR3 loop is CASSRQFYGYTF. CDR3 DNA: TGTGCCAGCAGCCGACAGTTCTATGGCTACACCTTC.

The chain couples TRBV5-1 to TRBJ2-5; TRBD2 agrees at 11 bases. Germline CDR1 and CDR2: SGHRS and YFSETQ. J gave up 2 bases and V 0 bases, and 6 bases lay outside the gene matches. This CDR3 contains 17 residues. CDR3 region: CASSLGLAGWGQETQYF. DNA of the CDR3: TGCGCCAGCAGCTTGGGACTAGCGGGATGGGGGCAAGAGACCCAGTACTTC.